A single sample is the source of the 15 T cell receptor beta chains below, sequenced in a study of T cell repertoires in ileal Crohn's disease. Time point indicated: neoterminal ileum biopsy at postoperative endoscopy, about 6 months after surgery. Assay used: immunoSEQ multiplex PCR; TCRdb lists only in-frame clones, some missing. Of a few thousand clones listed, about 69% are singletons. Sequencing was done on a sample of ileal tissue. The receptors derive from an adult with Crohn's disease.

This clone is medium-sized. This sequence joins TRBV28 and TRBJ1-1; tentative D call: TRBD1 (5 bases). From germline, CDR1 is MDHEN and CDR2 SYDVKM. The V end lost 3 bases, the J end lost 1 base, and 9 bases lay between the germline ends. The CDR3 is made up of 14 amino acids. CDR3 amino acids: CASSLGQGNTEAFF. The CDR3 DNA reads TGTGCCAGCAGTTTGGGGCAGGGGAACACTGAAGCTTTCTTT.

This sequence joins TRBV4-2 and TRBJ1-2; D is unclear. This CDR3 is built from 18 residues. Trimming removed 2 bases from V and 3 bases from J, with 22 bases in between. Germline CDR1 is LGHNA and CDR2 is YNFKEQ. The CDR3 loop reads CASSQLPMGPVGDYGYTF. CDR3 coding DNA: TGTGCCAGCAGCCAACTGCCCATGGGCCCGGTTGGCGACTATGGCTACACCTTC.

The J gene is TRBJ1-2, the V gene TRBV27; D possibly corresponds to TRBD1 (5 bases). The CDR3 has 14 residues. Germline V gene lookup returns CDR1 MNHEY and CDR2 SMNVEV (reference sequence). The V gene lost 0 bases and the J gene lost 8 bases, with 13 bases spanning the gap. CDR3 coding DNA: TGTGCCAGCAGTTTATCTGTCGGGGGGGACGGCTACACCTTC. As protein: CASSLSVGGDGYTF.

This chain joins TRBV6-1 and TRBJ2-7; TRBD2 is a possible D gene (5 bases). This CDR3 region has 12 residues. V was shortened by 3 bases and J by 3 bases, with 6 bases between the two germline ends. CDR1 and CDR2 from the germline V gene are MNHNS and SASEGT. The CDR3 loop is CASSDGLYEQYF. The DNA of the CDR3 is TGTGCCAGCAGTGATGGACTCTACGAGCAGTACTTC.

DNA for the CDR3: TGCAGCGTAACTAGCGGGAGCACAGATACGCAGTATTTT. Residues: CSVTSGSTDTQYF. The chain uses TRBV29-1 and TRBJ2-3; 9 positions match TRBD2. CDR3 length equals 13 residues. In germline, CDR1 is SQVTM, CDR2 ANQGSEA. V was clipped by 6 bases and J by 0 bases; unmatched bases: 1.

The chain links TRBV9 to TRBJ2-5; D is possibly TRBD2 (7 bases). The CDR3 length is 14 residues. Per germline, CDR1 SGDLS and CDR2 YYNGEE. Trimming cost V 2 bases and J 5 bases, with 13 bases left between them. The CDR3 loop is CASSVGGGSETQYF. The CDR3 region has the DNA TGTGCCAGCAGCGTTGGGGGGGGCAGTGAGACCCAGTACTTC.

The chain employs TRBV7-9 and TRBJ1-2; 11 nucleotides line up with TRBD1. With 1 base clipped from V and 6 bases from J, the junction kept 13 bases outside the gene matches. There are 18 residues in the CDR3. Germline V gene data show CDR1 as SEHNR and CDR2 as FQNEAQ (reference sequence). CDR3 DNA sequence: TGTGCCAGCAGCTTAGGAGTAGTCGGGACAGGGGGAGCACATGGCTACACCTTC. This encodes CASSLGVVGTGGAHGYTF.

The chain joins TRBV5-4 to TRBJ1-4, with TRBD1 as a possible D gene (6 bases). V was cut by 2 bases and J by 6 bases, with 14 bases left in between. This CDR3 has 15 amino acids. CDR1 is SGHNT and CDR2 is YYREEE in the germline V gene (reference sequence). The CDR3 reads CASSFLEGGDEKLFF. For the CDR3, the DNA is TGTGCCAGCAGCTTTTTGGAAGGGGGAGATGAAAAACTGTTTTTT.

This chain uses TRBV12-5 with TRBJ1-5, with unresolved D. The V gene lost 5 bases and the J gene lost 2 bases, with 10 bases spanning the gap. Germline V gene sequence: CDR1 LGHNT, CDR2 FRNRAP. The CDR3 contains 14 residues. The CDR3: CASGTDGGNQPQHF. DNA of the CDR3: TGTGCTAGTGGTACAGACGGGGGCAATCAGCCCCAGCATTTT.

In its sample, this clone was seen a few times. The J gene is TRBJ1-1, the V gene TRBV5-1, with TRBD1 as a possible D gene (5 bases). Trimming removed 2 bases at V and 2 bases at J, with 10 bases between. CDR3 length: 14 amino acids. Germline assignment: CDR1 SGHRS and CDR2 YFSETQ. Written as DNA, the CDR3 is TGCGCCAGCAGCTTCGACGGGGGAAACACTGAAGCTTTCTTT. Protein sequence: CASSFDGGNTEAFF.

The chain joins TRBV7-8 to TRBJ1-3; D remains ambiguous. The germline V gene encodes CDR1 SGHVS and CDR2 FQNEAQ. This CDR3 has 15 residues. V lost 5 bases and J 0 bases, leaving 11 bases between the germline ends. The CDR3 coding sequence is TGTGCCAGCAGCGTACAGCTCAACTCTGGAAACACCATATATTTT. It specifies CASSVQLNSGNTIYF. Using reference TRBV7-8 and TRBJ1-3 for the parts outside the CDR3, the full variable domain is GAGVSQSPRYKVAKRGQDVALRCDPISGHVSLFWYQQALGQGPEFLTYFQNEAQLDKSGLPSDRFFAERPEGSVSTLKIQRTQQEDSAVYLCASSVQLNSGNTIYFGEGSWLTVV.

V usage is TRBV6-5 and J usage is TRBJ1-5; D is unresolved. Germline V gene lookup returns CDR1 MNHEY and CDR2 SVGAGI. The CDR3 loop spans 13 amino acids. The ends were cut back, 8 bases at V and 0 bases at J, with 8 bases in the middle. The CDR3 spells CASRVNSNQPQHF. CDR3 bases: TGTGCCAGCCGGGTAAATAGCAATCAGCCCCAGCATTTT.

In DNA, the CDR3 is TGTGCCAGCAGTGCAATACAGGGGAATCAGCCCCAGCATTTT. It specifies CASSAIQGNQPQHF. This rearrangement joins TRBV2 to TRBJ1-5, with 7 nucleotides matching TRBD1. Germline-derived CDR1 and CDR2 are SNHLY and FYNNEI. This CDR3 region has 14 residues. With 4 bases clipped from V and 4 bases from J, the junction kept 4 bases outside the gene matches.

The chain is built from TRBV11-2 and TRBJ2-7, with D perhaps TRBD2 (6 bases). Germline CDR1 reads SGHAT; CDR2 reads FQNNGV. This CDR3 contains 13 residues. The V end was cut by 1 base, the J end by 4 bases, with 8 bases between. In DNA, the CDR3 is TGTGCCAGCAGCTTAGGGACTATATACGAGCAGTACTTC. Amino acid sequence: CASSLGTIYEQYF.

CDR3: CASSLNPGRVDEQFF. The CDR3 DNA sequence: TGTGCCAGCAGCCTAAATCCCGGGCGGGTTGATGAGCAGTTCTTC. V is TRBV5-4 and J is TRBJ2-1; D is perhaps TRBD2 (5 bases). From germline, CDR1 is SGHNT and CDR2 YYREEE (reference sequence). Trimming took off 4 bases at V and 8 bases at J, with 19 bases between the two ends. CDR3 length equals 15 residues. Based on the CDR3 plus reference TRBV5-4 and TRBJ2-1, the full variable domain is ETGVTQSPTHLIKTRGQQVTLRCSSQSGHNTVSWYQQALGQGPQFIFQYYREEENGRGNFPPRFSGLQFPNYSSELNVNALELDDSALYLCASSLNPGRVDEQFFGPGTRLTVL.